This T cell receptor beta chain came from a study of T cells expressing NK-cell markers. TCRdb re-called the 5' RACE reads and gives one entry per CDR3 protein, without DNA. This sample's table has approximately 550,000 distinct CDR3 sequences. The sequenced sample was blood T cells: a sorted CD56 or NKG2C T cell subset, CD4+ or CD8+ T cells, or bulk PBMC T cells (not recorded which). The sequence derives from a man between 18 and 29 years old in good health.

The CDR3: CASSLDGVLDTQYF. The chain combines TRBV5-6 with TRBJ2-3. Germline V gene data show CDR1 as SGHDT and CDR2 as YYEEEE. CDR3 size: 14 residues.